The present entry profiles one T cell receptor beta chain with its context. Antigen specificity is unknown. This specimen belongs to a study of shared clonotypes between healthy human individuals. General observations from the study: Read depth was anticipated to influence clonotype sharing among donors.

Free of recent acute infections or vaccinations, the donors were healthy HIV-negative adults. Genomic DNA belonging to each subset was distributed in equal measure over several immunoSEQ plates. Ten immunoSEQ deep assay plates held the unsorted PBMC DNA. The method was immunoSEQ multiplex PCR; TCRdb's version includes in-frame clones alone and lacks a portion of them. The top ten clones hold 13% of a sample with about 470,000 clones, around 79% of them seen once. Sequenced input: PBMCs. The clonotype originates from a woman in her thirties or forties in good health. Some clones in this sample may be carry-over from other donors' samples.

The DNA for the CDR3 is TGTGCCAGCAGCCCTTACCCCGGGACAGGGAATGAAAAACTGTTTTTT. Translating it yields CASSPYPGTGNEKLFF. The V call is TRBV9, the J call TRBJ1-4, with TRBD1 matching over 9 bases. CDR3 length: 16 residues. Germline CDR1 and CDR2: SGDLS and YYNGEE. The V segment lost 4 bases and the J segment 5 bases; nucleotides outside the gene matches: 9.